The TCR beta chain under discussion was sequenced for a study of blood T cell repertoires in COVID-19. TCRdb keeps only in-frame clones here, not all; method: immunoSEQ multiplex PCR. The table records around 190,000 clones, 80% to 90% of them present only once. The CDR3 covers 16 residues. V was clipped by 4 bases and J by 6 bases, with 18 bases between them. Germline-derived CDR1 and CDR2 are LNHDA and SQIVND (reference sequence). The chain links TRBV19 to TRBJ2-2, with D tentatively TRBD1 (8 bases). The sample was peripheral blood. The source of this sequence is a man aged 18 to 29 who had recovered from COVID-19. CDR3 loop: CASSRWTGRDPGELFF. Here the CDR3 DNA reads TGTGCCAGTAGTAGATGGACAGGGAGGGACCCCGGGGAGCTGTTTTTT.